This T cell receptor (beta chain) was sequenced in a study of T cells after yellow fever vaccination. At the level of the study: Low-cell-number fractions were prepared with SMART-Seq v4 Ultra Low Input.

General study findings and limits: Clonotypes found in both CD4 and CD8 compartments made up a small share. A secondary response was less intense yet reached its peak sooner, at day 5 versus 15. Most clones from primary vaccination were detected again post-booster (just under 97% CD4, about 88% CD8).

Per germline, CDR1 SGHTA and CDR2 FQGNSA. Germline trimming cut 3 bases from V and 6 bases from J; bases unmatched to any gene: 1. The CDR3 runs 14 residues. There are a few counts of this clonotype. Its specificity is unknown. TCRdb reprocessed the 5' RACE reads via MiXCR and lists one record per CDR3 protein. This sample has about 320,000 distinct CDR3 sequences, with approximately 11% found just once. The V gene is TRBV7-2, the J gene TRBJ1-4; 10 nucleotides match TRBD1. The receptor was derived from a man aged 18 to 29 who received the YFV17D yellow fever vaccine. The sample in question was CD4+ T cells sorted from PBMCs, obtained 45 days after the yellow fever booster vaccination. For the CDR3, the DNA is TGTGCCAGCAGCTTCGGGACAGGGGATGAAAAACTGTTTTTT. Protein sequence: CASSFGTGDEKLFF. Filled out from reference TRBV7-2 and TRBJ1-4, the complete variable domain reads GAGVSQSPSNKVTEKGKDVELRCDPISGHTALYWYRQSLGQGLEFLIYFQGNSAPDKSGLPSDRFSAERTGGSVSTLTIQRTQQEDSAVYLCASSFGTGDEKLFFGSGTQLSVL.